This T cell receptor beta chain was recorded in a study of cytomegalovirus exposure and HLA in healthy donors. The CDR3 is 14 residues long. V was trimmed by 0 bases and J by 4 bases, leaving 7 bases between them. Germline-derived CDR1 and CDR2 are MNHNY and SVGAGI (reference sequence). It was with 60 Vbeta and 13 Jbeta primers that the PCR ran. Profiled with immunoSEQ multiplex PCR; TCRdb holds only in-frame clones, not every one. This sample's clone table lists roughly 50,000 clones. This receptor was taken from a woman in her sixties or seventies in good health and CMV-seropositive. The V call is TRBV6-6, the J call TRBJ2-1; tentative D call: TRBD2 (5 bases). Sequenced: PBMCs. CDR3 residues: CASSYSRVYNEQFF. The DNA of the CDR3 is TGTGCCAGCAGTTACTCGCGGGTTTACAATGAGCAGTTCTTC.